The sequence of this T cell receptor (beta chain) was determined in a study of blood T cell repertoires in COVID-19. Whole-study context: Some COVID-19 samples were acute and others convalescent; all came from the United States, Italy and Spain.

Trimming pared 2 bases from V and 1 base from J, leaving 11 bases between. The CDR3 is made up of 15 amino acids. From germline, CDR1 is SGHVS and CDR2 FQNEAQ. Assay used: immunoSEQ multiplex PCR; TCRdb lists only in-frame clones, some missing. The sample has about 200,000 clones, about 82% seen once. The chain is built from TRBV7-8 and TRBJ1-1, with D maybe TRBD1 (6 bases). The TCR comes from a man aged 55 to 70 with COVID-19, enrolled during active disease. Sequenced sample: peripheral blood. The CDR3 protein is CASSLPIQGNTEAFF. The CDR3 DNA reads as TGTGCCAGCAGCTTACCTATACAGGGGAACACTGAAGCTTTCTTT.